This paragraph covers one T cell receptor beta chain sequence. Its antigen is undetermined. These data are taken from a study of T cells in Graves' hyperthyroidism and ophthalmopathy. The study, taken as a whole, reports: Ophthalmopathy was identified by the model a median around 6.9 months ahead of onset. Ophthalmopathy could be told apart from stable hyperthyroidism with a 13 V-J model.

When ophthalmopathy did not progress within 18 months, Graves' hyperthyroidism was considered stable. Source material for PBMCs was over 8 ml fresh peripheral blood. Amplified TCR beta CDR3 regions came from RNA transcripts. The HTBI set primed first-round TCR CDR3 RT-PCR. TCRdb re-analysed the multiplex PCR reads in MiXCR, keeping a single row per CDR3 protein. The sample contains under 450,000 distinct CDR3 sequences, 15% to 18% of which appear only once. The germline V and J ends were trimmed by 4 bases and 3 bases, with 18 bases remaining between them. The CDR3 covers 16 residues. Germline V gives CDR1 MNHEY, CDR2 SVGAGI.

Input material: blood. The clonotype comes from a woman under 30 with Graves' hyperthyroidism. The chain combines TRBV6-5 with TRBJ1-1; D ambiguous. CDR3 in amino acids: CASSSSNSGTDTEAFF. The CDR3 DNA reads TGTGCCAGCAGTTCCTCTAACAGTGGTACAGACACTGAAGCTTTCTTT.